What follows are 25 T cell receptor beta chains derived from one specimen sequenced in a study of blood T cell repertoires in COVID-19. Produced via immunoSEQ multiplex PCR; TCRdb's table is partial and in-frame only. The sample holds some 73,000 clones, around 88% seen once. Sequenced input: peripheral blood. All receptors come from a man older than 75 with COVID-19, enrolled during active disease.

A single count supports this clone. The V gene is TRBV6-2 or TRBV6-3, the J gene TRBJ1-4; D call uncertain. Trimming took 4 bases from V and 1 from J, leaving 7 bases between them. CDR3 length equals 14 residues. Germline V gives CDR1 MNHEY, CDR2 SVGEGT. The CDR3 spells CASSWSITNEKLFF. The DNA for the CDR3 is TGTGCCAGCAGTTGGAGTATAACTAATGAAAAACTGTTTTTT.

The gene calls are TRBV2 and TRBJ2-7, with a weak D call TRBD2 (5 bases). CDR1 and CDR2 from the germline V gene are SNHLY and FYNNEI. Trimming pared 6 bases from V and 3 bases from J, leaving 12 bases between. The CDR3 covers 13 residues. CDR3 residues: CASSRGSGYEQYF. In DNA, the CDR3 is TGTGCCAGCAGCCGGGGAAGCGGCTACGAGCAGTACTTC.

This clone has just one count. V is TRBV19 and J is TRBJ1-6; D possibly corresponds to TRBD1 (5 bases). V dropped 5 bases and J dropped 8 bases, with 10 bases sitting between them. Germline CDR1 reads LNHDA; CDR2 reads SQIVND (reference sequence). The CDR3 totals 13 residues. DNA for the CDR3: TGTGCCAGTAGTCCTCCCAGGGATTCACCCCTCCACTTT. Its translation: CASSPPRDSPLHF.

This clone was detected once. The chain links TRBV4-3 to TRBJ1-4, with 10 bases identical to TRBD1. The CDR3 covers 16 residues. The trim removed 3 bases at V and 12 bases at J, leaving 13 bases unmatched. Per the germline V gene, CDR1 is LGHNA and CDR2 is YSLEER. The CDR3 loop reads CASSHDYGTGEGELFF. As DNA, the CDR3 is TGCGCCAGCAGCCATGATTATGGGACAGGGGAGGGGGAACTGTTTTTT.

This clone has a single count. V is TRBV5-6 and J is TRBJ1-1; D gene uncertain. Trimming shortened V by 0 bases and J by 1 base, and 7 bases separated the two germline ends. Germline V CDR1 and CDR2: SGHDT, YYEEEE. The CDR3 runs to 14 residues. The CDR3 DNA reads as TGTGCCAGCAGCTTGGCAACTAGGAACACTGAAGCTTTCTTT. It encodes CASSLATRNTEAFF.

The gene calls are TRBV10-3 and TRBJ1-6, with a possible D match to TRBD1 (5 bases). Germline values: CDR1 ENHRY, CDR2 SYGVKD. V was trimmed by 0 bases and J by 6 bases, leaving 12 bases between them. This CDR3 is 16 amino acids long. CDR3 DNA: TGTGCCATCAGTGAGTCGGGGGGGGGACGTAATTCACCCCTCCACTTT. Encoded protein: CAISESGGGRNSPLHF.

The rearrangement joins TRBV19 to TRBJ2-2; D unclear. The CDR3 has 15 amino acids. V lost 5 bases and J 0 bases, leaving 10 bases between the germline ends. CDR1 is LNHDA, CDR2 SQIVND, per germline (reference sequence). The CDR3 protein is CASSPIEANTGELFF. The CDR3 nucleotides are TGTGCCAGTAGTCCAATTGAGGCGAACACCGGGGAGCTGTTTTTT.

The chain links TRBV19 to TRBJ1-5; 9 bases agree with TRBD1. CDR3 length: 15 residues. The junction had 3 bases not matched to a gene; V was cut back by 6 bases and J by 0 bases. Germline CDR1 reads LNHDA; CDR2 reads SQIVND (reference sequence). CDR3 region: CASRGQGYSNQPQHF. Here the CDR3 DNA reads TGTGCCAGTAGGGGACAGGGCTATAGCAATCAGCCCCAGCATTTT.

This chain uses TRBV5-6 with TRBJ1-5; TRBD1 matches at 7 bases. Germline-derived CDR1 and CDR2 are SGHDT and YYEEEE. V was pared by 4 bases and J by 5 bases, with 3 bases of the junction left unmatched. This CDR3 is 13 amino acids long. As DNA, the CDR3 is TGTGCCAGCAGCACAGGGACAGATCAGCCCCAGCATTTT. This sequence encodes CASSTGTDQPQHF.

The J gene is TRBJ2-2, the V gene TRBV7-3, with D maybe TRBD1 (6 bases). CDR1 SGHTA and CDR2 FQGTGA come from the germline V gene. The CDR3 is made up of 13 amino acids. Between the trimmed V and J ends, which lost 5 bases and 5 bases, there was a span of 9 bases. CDR3 coding DNA: TGTGCCAGCAGCATTACAGGGACCGGGGAGCTGTTTTTT. It specifies CASSITGTGELFF.

This sequence joins TRBV7-9 and TRBJ2-4, with 7 bases aligning to TRBD2. V was clipped by 7 bases and J by 5 bases; unmatched bases: 5. The CDR3 runs 13 residues. Germline V gene sequence: CDR1 SEHNR, CDR2 FQNEAQ (reference sequence). The DNA for the CDR3 is TGTGCCAGCACCGAGGGACTACAAAACATTCAGTACTTC. Translating it yields CASTEGLQNIQYF.

The chain employs TRBV9 and TRBJ1-2; maybe TRBD1 (5 bases). The germline V gene encodes CDR1 SGDLS and CDR2 YYNGEE. This CDR3 has 16 amino acids. V gave up 4 bases and J gave up 5 bases, with 21 bases separating them. The CDR3 spells CASSLHGGAEGYGYTF. In DNA, the CDR3 is TGTGCCAGCAGCCTTCACGGCGGGGCGGAGGGGTATGGCTACACCTTC.

This clone showed up just a few times. This sequence joins TRBV5-4 and TRBJ1-6; possibly TRBD1 for D (5 bases). V lost 4 bases and J lost 8, with 22 bases in between. Per the germline V gene, CDR1 is SGHNT and CDR2 is YYREEE (reference sequence). The CDR3 spans 17 residues. CDR3: CASSRGLIGTGDSPLHF. CDR3 in DNA: TGTGCCAGCAGCCGCGGACTAATAGGGACCGGGGATTCACCCCTCCACTTT.

V usage is TRBV9 and J usage is TRBJ2-1, with a possible D match to TRBD1 (6 bases). CDR3 length equals 15 residues. Germline lookup yields CDR1 SGDLS and CDR2 YYNGEE. V lost 3 bases and J lost 7, with 17 bases in between. This chain's CDR3 is CASSAGTLAVNEQFF. The CDR3 nucleotides read TGTGCCAGCAGCGCCGGGACACTGGCGGTTAATGAGCAGTTCTTC. Full variable domain (rest looked up from reference TRBV9 and TRBJ2-1): DSGVTQTPKHLITATGQRVTLRCSPRSGDLSVYWYQQSLDQGLQFLIQYYNGEERAKGNILERFSAQQFPDLHSELNLSSLELGDSALYFCASSAGTLAVNEQFFGPGTRLTVL.

The J gene is TRBJ2-1, the V gene TRBV15; tentative D call: TRBD1 (6 bases). Looked up from germline, CDR1 is LNHNV and CDR2 is YYDKDF (reference sequence). The length of the CDR3 is 14 residues. Between the trimmed V and J ends, which lost 5 bases and 4 bases, there was a span of 12 bases. The CDR3 sequence: CATSGRTAYNEQFF. The CDR3, as DNA: TGTGCCACCAGCGGACGGACAGCGTACAATGAGCAGTTCTTC.

The chain carries TRBV7-8 and TRBJ1-5, with a tentative D call TRBD1 (6 bases). V lost 6 bases and J lost 3, with 12 bases in between. Looked up from germline, CDR1 is SGHVS and CDR2 is FQNEAQ. CDR3 length: 14 amino acids. CDR3 DNA: TGTGCCAGCAGGGTGGACAGTAACAATCAGCCCCAGCATTTT. This codes for CASRVDSNNQPQHF.

This clone has only one observation. The gene calls are TRBV7-8 and TRBJ1-2; 7 nucleotides agree with TRBD1. The CDR3 is 13 amino acids. Trimming cost V 4 bases and J 9 bases; bases outside gene matches: 8. CDR1 is SGHVS and CDR2 is FQNEAQ in the germline V gene. The chain's CDR3 is CASSSYGQVSYTF. The DNA for the CDR3 is TGTGCCAGCAGCTCGTATGGACAGGTTAGCTACACCTTC.

This clone appeared once. This sequence joins TRBV29-1 and TRBJ2-7; a weak D match, TRBD1 (6 bases). Trimming pared 2 bases from V and 7 bases from J, leaving 15 bases between. The CDR3 totals 13 residues. From germline, CDR1 is SQVTM and CDR2 ANQGSEA. The CDR3 is CSVERQGQGEQYF. CDR3 nucleotides: TGCAGCGTTGAAAGGCAGGGGCAAGGAGAGCAGTACTTC.

The chain couples TRBV11-2 to TRBJ2-3; 11 nucleotides align to TRBD2. The V segment lost 3 bases and the J segment 3 bases; nucleotides outside the gene matches: 2. Germline loops: CDR1 SGHAT, CDR2 FQNNGV. CDR3 length: 15 amino acids. DNA of the CDR3: TGTGCCAGCAGCTTCTTAGCGGGGGGGACAGATACGCAGTATTTT. Translating gives CASSFLAGGTDTQYF.

The chain uses TRBV30 and TRBJ1-1; tentative D call: TRBD1 (5 bases). Germline-derived CDR1 and CDR2 are GTSNPN and SVGIG (reference sequence). This CDR3 is built from 15 residues. With 0 bases removed from V and 0 bases from J, the gap between germline ends came to 11 bases. The CDR3 DNA reads TGTGCCTGGAGTGTTTGGACACTACTGAACACTGAAGCTTTCTTT. Amino acid sequence: CAWSVWTLLNTEAFF.

As for this clone: The junction departs from the called germline gene at one end, perhaps through a read error. The rearrangement uses TRBV2 and TRBJ2-3; TRBD2 might be the D (5 bases). Germline V gives CDR1 SNHLY, CDR2 FYNNEI. The CDR3 contains 13 residues. The CDR3 loop is CASGENMADAQYF. CDR3 DNA: TGTGCCAGCGGGGAGAATATGGCAGATGCGCAGTATTTT. Using reference TRBV2 and TRBJ2-3 for the parts outside the CDR3, the full variable domain is EPEVTQTPSHQVTQMGQEVILRCVPISNHLYFYWYRQILGQKVEFLVSFYNNEISEKSEIFDDQFSVERPDGSNFTLKIRSTKLEDSAMYFCASGENMADAQYFGPGTRLTVL.

This chain uses TRBV2 with TRBJ2-7; weak D call: TRBD1 (6 bases). CDR1 and CDR2 from the germline V gene are SNHLY and FYNNEI. Deletions cut 3 bases from V and 0 bases from J, with 12 bases between. The CDR3 consists of 15 residues. The CDR3 here is CASSEQTGSSYEQYF. The CDR3, as DNA: TGTGCCAGCAGTGAGCAGACAGGCAGCTCCTACGAGCAGTACTTC.

The V gene is TRBV25-1, the J gene TRBJ1-4, with D maybe TRBD1 (6 bases). V shed 6 bases and J shed 3 bases, with 17 bases lying between them. Germline V gene lookup returns CDR1 MGHDK and CDR2 SYGVNS. The CDR3 loop spans 16 amino acids. The CDR3 sequence is CASSAAPGTPNEKLFF. Here the CDR3 DNA reads TGTGCCAGCAGCGCCGCCCCGGGGACACCTAATGAAAAACTGTTTTTT.

The chain couples TRBV6-5 to TRBJ2-7; D is undetermined. The CDR3 length is 15 residues. Germline V CDR1 and CDR2: MNHEY, SVGAGI. V lost 4 bases and J lost 2, with 15 bases in between. The CDR3 loop reads CASSSTATLTYEQYF. Here the CDR3 DNA reads TGTGCCAGCAGTTCCACCGCGACACTCACCTACGAGCAGTACTTC.

A remark on this clone: The junction departs from germline at one end; a sequencing error may be responsible. The genes are TRBV2 and TRBJ1-2, with D possibly matching TRBD1 (6 bases). The CDR3 covers 14 residues. The germline gives CDR1 SNHLY, CDR2 FYNNEI. CDR3 nucleotide sequence: TGTGCCAGCAGTGGACAGGATGCTAACTATGGCCACACCTTC. Protein product: CASSGQDANYGHTF.